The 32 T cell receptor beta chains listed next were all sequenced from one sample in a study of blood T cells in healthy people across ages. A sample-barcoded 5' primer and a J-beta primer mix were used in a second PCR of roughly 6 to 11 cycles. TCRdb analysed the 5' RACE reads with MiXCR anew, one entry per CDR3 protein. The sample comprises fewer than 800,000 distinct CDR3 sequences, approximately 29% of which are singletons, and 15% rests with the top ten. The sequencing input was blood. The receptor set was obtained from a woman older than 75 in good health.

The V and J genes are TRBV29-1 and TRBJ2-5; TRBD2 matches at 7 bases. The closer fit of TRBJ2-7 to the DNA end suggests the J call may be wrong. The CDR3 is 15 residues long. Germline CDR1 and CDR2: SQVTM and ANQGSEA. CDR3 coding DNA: TGCAGCGTTGAAGATCAGGCTAGCGGCCTGTACGAGCAGTACTTC. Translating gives CSVEDQASGLYEQYF.

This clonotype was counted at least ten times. CDR3 nucleotide sequence: TGTGCCAGCAGCTTCCTAGCGGGGGGTAAACAAGAGACCCAGTACTTC. Translation: CASSFLAGGKQETQYF. The chain links TRBV7-2 to TRBJ2-5; 11 bases agree with TRBD2. J gave up 2 bases and V 3 bases, and 5 bases lay outside the gene matches. Germline CDR1 is SGHTA and CDR2 is FQGNSA. The CDR3 spans 16 residues.

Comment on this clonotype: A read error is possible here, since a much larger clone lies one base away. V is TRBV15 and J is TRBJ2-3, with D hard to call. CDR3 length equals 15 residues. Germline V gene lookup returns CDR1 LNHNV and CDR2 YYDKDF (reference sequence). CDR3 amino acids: CTTSRELTSTDTQYF. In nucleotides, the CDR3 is TGTACCACCAGCAGAGAACTGACTAGCACAGATACGCAGTATTTT.

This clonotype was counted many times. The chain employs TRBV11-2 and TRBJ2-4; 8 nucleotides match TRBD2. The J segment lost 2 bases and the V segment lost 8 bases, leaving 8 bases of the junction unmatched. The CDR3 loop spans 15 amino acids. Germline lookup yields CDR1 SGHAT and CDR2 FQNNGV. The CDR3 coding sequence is TGTGCCAGCGCCTTCGGGGGGGGGCCCAAAAACATTCAGTACTTC. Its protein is CASAFGGGPKNIQYF.

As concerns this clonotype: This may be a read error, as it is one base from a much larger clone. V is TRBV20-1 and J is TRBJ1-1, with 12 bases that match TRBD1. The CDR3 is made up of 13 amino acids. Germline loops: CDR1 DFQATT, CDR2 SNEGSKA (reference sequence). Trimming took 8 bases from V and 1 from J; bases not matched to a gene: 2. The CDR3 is CSPGQGANTEAFF. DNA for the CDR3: TGCAGTCCGGGACAGGGGGCGAACACTGAAGCTTTCTTT.

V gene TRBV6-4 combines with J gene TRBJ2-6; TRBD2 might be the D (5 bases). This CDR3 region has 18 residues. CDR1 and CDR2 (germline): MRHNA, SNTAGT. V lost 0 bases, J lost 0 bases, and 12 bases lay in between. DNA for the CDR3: TGTGCCAGCAGTGACTCGAAGGCAACTAGCTCTGGGGCCAACGTCCTGACTTTC. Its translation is CASSDSKATSSGANVLTF.

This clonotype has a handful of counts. The CDR3 is CAWSEGYRTKEKLFF. The CDR3 nucleotides read TGTGCCTGGAGTGAGGGGTACAGGACAAAAGAAAAACTGTTTTTT. The chain couples TRBV30 to TRBJ1-4, with a tentative D call TRBD1 (5 bases). Germline CDR1 GTSNPN, CDR2 SVGIG (reference sequence). The V end was cut by 1 base, the J end by 8 bases, with 17 bases between. The CDR3 is made up of 15 amino acids. The whole variable domain, filled in from reference TRBV30 and TRBJ1-4, reads SQTIHQWPATLVQPVGSPLSLECTVEGTSNPNLYWYRQAAGRGLQLLFYSVGIGQISSEVPQNLSASRPQDRQFILSSKKLLLSDSGFYLCAWSEGYRTKEKLFFGSGTQLSVL.

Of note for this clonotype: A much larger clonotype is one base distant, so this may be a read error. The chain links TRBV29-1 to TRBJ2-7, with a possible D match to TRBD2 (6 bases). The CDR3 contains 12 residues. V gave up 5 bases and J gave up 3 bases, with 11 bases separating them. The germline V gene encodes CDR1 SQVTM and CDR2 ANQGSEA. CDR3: CSVMRDRYEQYF. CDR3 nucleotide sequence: TGCAGCGTTATGCGGGATCGCTACGAGCAGTACTTC.

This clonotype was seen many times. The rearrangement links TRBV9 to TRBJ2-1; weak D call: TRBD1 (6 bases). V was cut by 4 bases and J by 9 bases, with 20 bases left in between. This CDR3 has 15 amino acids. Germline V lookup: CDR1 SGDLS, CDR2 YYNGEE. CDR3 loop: CASSPWTATAVEQFF. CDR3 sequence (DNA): TGTGCCAGCAGCCCCTGGACAGCCACCGCGGTTGAGCAGTTCTTC.

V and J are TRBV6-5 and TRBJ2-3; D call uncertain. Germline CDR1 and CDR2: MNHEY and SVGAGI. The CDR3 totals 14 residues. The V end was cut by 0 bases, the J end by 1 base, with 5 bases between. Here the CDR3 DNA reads TGTGCCAGCAGTTACTCTAGTGGCACAGATACGCAGTATTTT. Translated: CASSYSSGTDTQYF.

The CDR3 protein is CASSGGTSGIYEQYF. CDR3 DNA: TGCGCCAGCAGCGGGGGGACTAGCGGGATCTACGAGCAGTACTTC. V and J are TRBV5-1 and TRBJ2-7, with 13 bases lining up with TRBD2. V was pared by 4 bases and J by 3 bases, with 4 bases of the junction left unmatched. CDR1 and CDR2 (germline): SGHRS, YFSETQ. The CDR3 is 15 amino acids.

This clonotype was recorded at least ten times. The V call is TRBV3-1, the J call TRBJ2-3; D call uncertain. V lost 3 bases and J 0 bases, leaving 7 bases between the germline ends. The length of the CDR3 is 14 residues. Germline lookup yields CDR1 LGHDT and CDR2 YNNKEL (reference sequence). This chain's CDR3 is CASSQVDSTDTQYF. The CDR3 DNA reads TGTGCCAGCAGCCAGGTAGACAGCACAGATACGCAGTATTTT.

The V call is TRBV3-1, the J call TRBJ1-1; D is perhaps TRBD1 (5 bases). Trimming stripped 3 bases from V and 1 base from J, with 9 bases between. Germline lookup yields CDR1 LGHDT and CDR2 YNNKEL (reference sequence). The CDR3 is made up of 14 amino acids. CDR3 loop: CASSHPDRNTEAFF. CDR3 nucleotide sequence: TGTGCCAGCAGCCACCCCGACAGGAACACTGAAGCTTTCTTT.

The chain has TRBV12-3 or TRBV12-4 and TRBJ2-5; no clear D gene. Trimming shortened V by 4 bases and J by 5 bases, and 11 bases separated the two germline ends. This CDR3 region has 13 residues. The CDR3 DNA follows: TGTGCCAGCAGTTCGACTCGTTGGGAGACCCAGTACTTC. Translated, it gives CASSSTRWETQYF.

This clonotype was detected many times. CDR3 protein: CASSHQDRGFSYEQYF. CDR3 bases: TGTGCCAGCAGCCACCAAGATAGGGGATTCTCCTACGAGCAGTACTTC. The gene calls are TRBV4-2 and TRBJ2-7; possible D gene TRBD1, 5 bases. Trimming cost V 3 bases and J 0 bases, with 15 bases left between them. The CDR3 is 16 residues long. From germline, CDR1 is LGHNA and CDR2 YNFKEQ.

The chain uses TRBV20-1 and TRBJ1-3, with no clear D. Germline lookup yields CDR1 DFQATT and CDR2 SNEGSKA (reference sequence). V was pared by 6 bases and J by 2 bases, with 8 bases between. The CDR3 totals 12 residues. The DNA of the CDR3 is TGCAGTGCCCAGTATACTGGAAACACCATATATTTT. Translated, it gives CSAQYTGNTIYF.

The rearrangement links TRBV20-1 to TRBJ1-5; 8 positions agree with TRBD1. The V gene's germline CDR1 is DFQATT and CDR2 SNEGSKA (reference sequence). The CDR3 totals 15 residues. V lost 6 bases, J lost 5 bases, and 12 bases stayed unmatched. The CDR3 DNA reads TGCAGTGCCCATACCGGCGACAGGGGAGATCAGCCCCAGCATTTT. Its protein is CSAHTGDRGDQPQHF.

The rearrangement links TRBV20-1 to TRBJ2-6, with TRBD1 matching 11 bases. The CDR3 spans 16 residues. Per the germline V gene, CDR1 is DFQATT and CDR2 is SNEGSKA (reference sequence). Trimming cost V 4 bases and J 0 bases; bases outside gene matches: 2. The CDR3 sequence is CSATGQGVSGANVLTF. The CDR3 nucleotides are TGCAGTGCTACGGGACAGGGGGTCTCTGGGGCCAACGTCCTGACTTTC.

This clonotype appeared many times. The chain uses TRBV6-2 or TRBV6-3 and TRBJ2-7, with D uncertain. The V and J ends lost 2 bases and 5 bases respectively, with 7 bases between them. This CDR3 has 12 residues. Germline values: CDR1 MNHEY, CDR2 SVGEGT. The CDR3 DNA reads TGTGCCAGCAGTTACGTCTTGAACGAGCAGTACTTC. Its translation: CASSYVLNEQYF.

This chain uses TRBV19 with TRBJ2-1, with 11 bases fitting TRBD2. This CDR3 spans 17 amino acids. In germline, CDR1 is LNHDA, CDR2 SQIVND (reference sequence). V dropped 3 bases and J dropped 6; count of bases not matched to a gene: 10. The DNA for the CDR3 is TGTGCCAGTAGTATTGTTCAAGGTCTAGCGGGGGGCAATGAGCAGTTCTTC. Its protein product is CASSIVQGLAGGNEQFF.

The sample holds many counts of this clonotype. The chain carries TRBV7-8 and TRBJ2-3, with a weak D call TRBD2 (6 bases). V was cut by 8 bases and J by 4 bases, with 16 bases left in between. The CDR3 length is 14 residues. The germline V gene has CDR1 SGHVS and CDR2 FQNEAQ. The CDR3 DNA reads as TGTGCCAGCGGAGGGACCCCCATGGCAGATACGCAGTATTTT. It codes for CASGGTPMADTQYF. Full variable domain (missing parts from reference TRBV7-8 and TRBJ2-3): GAGVSQSPRYKVAKRGQDVALRCDPISGHVSLFWYQQALGQGPEFLTYFQNEAQLDKSGLPSDRFFAERPEGSVSTLKIQRTQQEDSAVYLCASGGTPMADTQYFGPGTRLTVL.

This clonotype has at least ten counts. The DNA of the CDR3 is TGCGCCAGCATGCCTGCGGGCGGGGGACTTCAAGGGGGGACCCAGTACTTC. It yields the protein CASMPAGGGLQGGTQYF. The chain couples TRBV5-1 to TRBJ2-5; a possible D gene is TRBD2 (7 bases). V was shortened by 6 bases and J by 7 bases, with 28 bases between the two germline ends. Germline V CDR1 and CDR2: SGHRS, YFSETQ. This CDR3 spans 17 amino acids.

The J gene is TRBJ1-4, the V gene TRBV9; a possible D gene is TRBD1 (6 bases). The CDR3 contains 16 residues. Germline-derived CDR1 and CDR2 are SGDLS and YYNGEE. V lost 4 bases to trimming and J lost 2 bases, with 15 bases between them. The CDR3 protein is CASSPGGPSTNEKLFF. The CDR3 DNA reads TGTGCCAGCAGCCCCGGGGGGCCCTCGACTAATGAAAAACTGTTTTTT.

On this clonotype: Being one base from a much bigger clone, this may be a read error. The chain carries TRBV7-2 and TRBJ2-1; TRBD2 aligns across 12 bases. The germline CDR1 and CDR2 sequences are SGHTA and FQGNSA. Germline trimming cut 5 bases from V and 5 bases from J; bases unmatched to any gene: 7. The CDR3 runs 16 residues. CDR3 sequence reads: CASSDRTSGVDNEQFF. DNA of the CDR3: TGTGCCAGCAGCGACCGGACTAGCGGGGTTGACAATGAGCAGTTCTTC.

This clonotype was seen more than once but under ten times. The CDR3 sequence is CASSPLQETQFF. The CDR3 coding sequence is TGTGCCAGCTCACCACTCCAAGAGACCCAGTTCTTC. The gene calls are TRBV18 and TRBJ2-5, with no clear D. The closer fit of TRBJ2-1 to the DNA end suggests the J call may be wrong. The germline V gene has CDR1 KGHSH and CDR2 LQKENI. CDR3 length: 12 residues.

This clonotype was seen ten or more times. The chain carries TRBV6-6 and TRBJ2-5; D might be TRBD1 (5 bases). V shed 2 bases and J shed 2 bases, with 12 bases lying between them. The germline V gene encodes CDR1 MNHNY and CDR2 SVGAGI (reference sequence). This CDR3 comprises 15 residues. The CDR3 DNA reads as TGTGCCAGCAGTTACAGTCAGGGTGGTCAAGAGACCCAGTACTTC. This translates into CASSYSQGGQETQYF.

The CDR3 loop is CASSFFGGGLNSPLHF. CDR3 nucleotide sequence: TGTGCCAGCAGCTTCTTTGGGGGGGGGCTGAATTCACCCCTCCACTTT. The V and J genes are TRBV7-2 and TRBJ1-6; tentatively, D is TRBD1 (6 bases). CDR1 and CDR2 (germline): SGHTA, FQGNSA. The CDR3 runs 16 residues. V was trimmed by 3 bases and J by 7 bases, leaving 16 bases between them.

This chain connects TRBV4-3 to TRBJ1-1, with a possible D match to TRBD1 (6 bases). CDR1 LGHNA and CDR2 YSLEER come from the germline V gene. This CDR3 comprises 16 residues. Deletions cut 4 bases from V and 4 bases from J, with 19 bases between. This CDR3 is CASSPKGGTVSTEAFF. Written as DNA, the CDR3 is TGCGCCAGCAGCCCCAAGGGGGGGACGGTGAGCACTGAAGCTTTCTTT.

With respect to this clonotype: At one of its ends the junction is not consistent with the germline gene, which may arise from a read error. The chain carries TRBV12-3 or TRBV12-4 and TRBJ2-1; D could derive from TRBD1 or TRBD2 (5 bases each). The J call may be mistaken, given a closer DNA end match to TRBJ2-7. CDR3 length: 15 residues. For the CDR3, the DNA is TGTGCCAGGAGTTTAGCGCGACAGACCTACAATGAGCAGTACTTC. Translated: CARSLARQTYNEQYF.

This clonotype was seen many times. The CDR3 loop is CASSSYRLSGNQPQHF. CDR3 DNA sequence: TGTGCCAGCAGTTCTTACAGGTTGAGTGGCAATCAGCCCCAGCATTTT. The chain is built from TRBV6-2 or TRBV6-3 and TRBJ1-5, with a weak D call TRBD1 (5 bases). V gave up 4 bases and J gave up 2 bases, with 15 bases separating them. The CDR3 covers 16 residues. Germline V gene sequence: CDR1 MNHEY, CDR2 SVGEGT.

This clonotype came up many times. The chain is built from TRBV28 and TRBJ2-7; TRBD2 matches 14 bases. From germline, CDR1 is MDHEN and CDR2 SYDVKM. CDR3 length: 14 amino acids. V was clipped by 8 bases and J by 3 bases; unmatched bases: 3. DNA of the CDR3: TGTGCCAGCGGGACTAGCGGGGGAGGCTACGAGCAGTACTTC. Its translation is CASGTSGGGYEQYF.

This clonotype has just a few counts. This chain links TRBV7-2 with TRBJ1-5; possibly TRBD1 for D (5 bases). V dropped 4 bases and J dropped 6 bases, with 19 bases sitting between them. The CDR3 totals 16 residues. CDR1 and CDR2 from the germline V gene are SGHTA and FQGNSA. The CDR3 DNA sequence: TGTGCCAGCAGCTCTTCCGGGACCCTAGGCAGTCAGCCCCAGCATTTT. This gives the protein CASSSSGTLGSQPQHF.